This note documents a single T cell receptor beta chain sequence. The J segment lost 3 bases and the V segment lost 8 bases, leaving 13 bases of the junction unmatched. The CDR3 is 16 amino acids. CDR1 and CDR2 (germline): SGHTA, FQGTGA. This record comes from a study of blood T cell repertoires in COVID-19. Study context: Collection of acute and convalescent COVID-19 samples took place in the United States, Italy and Spain. From T cells, B-cell-depleted T cells, or PBMCs came the material, which was cDNA or gDNA.

Study processing details: For nucleated cells, counts were estimated from reference gene primer amplification. TCRdb keeps only in-frame clones here, not all; method: immunoSEQ multiplex PCR. V and J calls plus clone size are reproduced from that table; the DNA served to infer D and trimming. Of around 400,000 clones in the sample, 87% were seen once. Recruited during active infection, patients (from Seattle) were subsequently followed longitudinally. This TCR came from a woman in her sixties with COVID-19, enrolled during active disease. The specimen sequenced was peripheral blood. The chain links TRBV7-3 to TRBJ1-1; TRBD1 matches at 9 bases. The CDR3 DNA follows: TGTGCCAGCTCCTCCGGGACAGGGCTTGGTCACACTGAAGCTTTCTTT. It translates to CASSSGTGLGHTEAFF.